This T cell receptor (beta chain) was sequenced in a study of blood T cells in healthy people across ages. Study-level results: Long-lived donors had more naive CD4+ cells and higher diversity than aged donors.

V was cut by 4 bases and J by 3 bases, with 17 bases left in between. The CDR3 totals 16 residues. CDR1 is SGHNT, CDR2 YYREEE, per germline (reference sequence). A second about 7 to 11 cycle PCR used barcoded and J-beta primers. TCRdb used MiXCR to reprocess the 5' RACE reads, holding one entry per CDR3 protein. The sample carries 780,000 or so distinct CDR3 sequences, less than 70% recorded once. A word on this clonotype: Its target is not known.

Material: blood. The source is a man older than 75 in good health. J is TRBJ2-1 and V is TRBV5-4; TRBD1 might be the D (6 bases). CDR3 nucleotides: TGTGCCAGCAGCGGAAGACAGGTCCCCGGCTACAATGAGCAGTTCTTC. Amino acids: CASSGRQVPGYNEQFF.